A single sample gave rise to the 20 T cell receptor beta chains below, sequenced in a study of OX40 agonist ivuxolimab in advanced cancers. The repertoire was sequenced with immunoSEQ multiplex PCR; TCRdb's copy has only in-frame clones and lacks some. The sample holds about 25,000 clones; 80% to 85% are singletons and the top ten take 23%. The sample here was CD4+ or CD8+ T cells sorted from blood, taken in a trial of the OX40 agonist ivuxolimab. These receptors were collected from an adult with an advanced solid tumor such as melanoma, head and neck, liver or kidney cancer.

The V and J genes are TRBV28 and TRBJ2-7; D not certain. Trimming pared 8 bases from V and 1 base from J, leaving 6 bases between. CDR3 length: 11 residues. Germline V gene lookup returns CDR1 MDHEN and CDR2 SYDVKM. This chain's CDR3 is CASSSSYEQYF. Here the CDR3 DNA reads TGTGCCAGCTCCAGTTCCTACGAGCAGTACTTC.

The V gene is TRBV2, the J gene TRBJ2-1; 8 bases map to TRBD2. V dropped 0 bases and J dropped 10; count of bases not matched to a gene: 5. The germline CDR1 and CDR2 sequences are SNHLY and FYNNEI. The CDR3 is 14 amino acids. CDR3 protein: CASSEATSAREQFF. CDR3 DNA: TGTGCCAGCAGTGAAGCGACTAGCGCTCGCGAGCAGTTCTTC.

The chain carries TRBV6-5 and TRBJ2-1, with a possible D match to TRBD2 (5 bases). The CDR3 contains 12 residues. Trimming took 4 bases from V and 8 from J, leaving 9 bases between them. The germline V gene encodes CDR1 MNHEY and CDR2 SVGAGI. The CDR3 sequence is CASSSGSYEQFF. CDR3 coding DNA: TGTGCCAGCAGTTCGGGGAGCTATGAGCAGTTCTTC.

The chain recombines TRBV7-9 with TRBJ2-7, with 7 bases matching TRBD1. CDR1 SEHNR and CDR2 FQNEAQ come from the germline V gene (reference sequence). V lost 5 bases and J lost 6; bases outside the gene matches: 4. There are 12 residues in the CDR3. CDR3 sequence reads: CASSPGQAEQYF. As DNA, the CDR3 is TGTGCCAGCAGCCCCGGACAGGCCGAGCAGTACTTC. The complete variable domain, with remaining parts taken from reference TRBV7-9 and TRBJ2-7, reads DTGVSQNPRHKITKRGQNVTFRCDPISEHNRLYWYRQTLGQGPEFLTYFQNEAQLEKSRLLSDRFSAERPKGSFSTLEIQRTEQGDSAMYLCASSPGQAEQYFGPGTRLTVT.

V usage is TRBV30 and J usage is TRBJ1-5; D gene ambiguous. Trimming pared 1 base from V and 14 bases from J, leaving 6 bases between. The CDR3 has 9 residues. Germline CDR1 reads GTSNPN; CDR2 reads SVGIG (reference sequence). The CDR3 coding sequence is TGTGCCTGGAGTGCTCCCAAGCATTTT. This gives the protein CAWSAPKHF.

This chain joins TRBV27 and TRBJ2-3, with a possible D match to TRBD2 (6 bases). The CDR3 has 14 residues. Germline-derived CDR1 and CDR2 are MNHEY and SMNVEV (reference sequence). The germline V and J ends were trimmed by 3 bases and 4 bases, with 11 bases remaining between them. CDR3 sequence: CASSFLGGADTQYF. The CDR3 DNA is TGTGCCAGCAGTTTTCTGGGGGGTGCAGATACGCAGTATTTT.

The chain has TRBV29-1 and TRBJ2-3; D gene uncertain. CDR1 and CDR2 (germline): SQVTM, ANQGSEA. Trimming removed 4 bases from V and 4 bases from J, with 6 bases in between. The CDR3 length is 11 residues. The CDR3: CSVGGADTQYF. CDR3 sequence (DNA): TGCAGCGTTGGAGGCGCAGATACGCAGTATTTT.

The chain combines TRBV9 with TRBJ2-2; no clear D gene. Germline V gene data show CDR1 as SGDLS and CDR2 as YYNGEE. Trimming stripped 0 bases from V and 7 bases from J, with 7 bases between. CDR3 length: 13 amino acids. CDR3 sequence reads: CASSVEDGGELFF. The CDR3 coding sequence is TGTGCCAGCAGCGTAGAAGACGGCGGGGAGCTGTTTTTT.

This clone appeared a few times. This chain links TRBV4-1 with TRBJ1-5; 10 positions agree with TRBD1. This CDR3 comprises 15 residues. After removal of 3 bases from V and 7 bases from J, the junction contained 6 bases not matched to a gene. CDR1 and CDR2 from the germline V gene are MGHRA and YSYEKL. Here the CDR3 DNA reads TGCGCCAGCAGCCAGTCCGGGACAGGGGTGCAGCCCCAGCATTTT. This sequence encodes CASSQSGTGVQPQHF.

This CDR3 reads CASSLLGGHEQYF. The DNA for the CDR3 is TGTGCCAGCAGTTTACTAGGGGGCCACGAGCAGTACTTC. V gene TRBV27 combines with J gene TRBJ2-7; TRBD1 aligns across 7 bases. Germline CDR1 MNHEY, CDR2 SMNVEV (reference sequence). The CDR3 contains 13 residues. V was clipped by 2 bases and J by 5 bases; unmatched bases: 3.

This clone is medium-sized in the sample. The CDR3 DNA follows: TGTGCCAGCAGCTTCCCTCGAAGGAACACCGGGGAGCTGTTTTTT. Translating gives CASSFPRRNTGELFF. The genes are TRBV28 and TRBJ2-2; no reliable D call. V was shortened by 6 bases and J by 1 base, with 12 bases between the two germline ends. Germline CDR1 reads MDHEN; CDR2 reads SYDVKM. The CDR3 length is 15 residues.

V is TRBV5-6 and J is TRBJ2-7; 11 bases fit TRBD2. The V gene end was trimmed by 2 bases and the J gene end by 2 bases; junction bases not matched to a gene: 3. This CDR3 contains 15 residues. Germline CDR1 reads SGHDT; CDR2 reads YYEEEE. Here the CDR3 reads CASSFRLAGTYEQYF. For the CDR3, the DNA is TGTGCCAGCAGCTTCCGACTAGCGGGGACCTACGAGCAGTACTTC.

The V and J genes are TRBV5-6 and TRBJ1-2, with D perhaps matching TRBD1 (5 bases). CDR3 length equals 12 residues. The germline CDR1 and CDR2 sequences are SGHDT and YYEEEE. V lost 2 bases, J lost 7 bases, and 9 bases lay in between. CDR3 coding DNA: TGTGCCAGCAGCTTAGGGGACGGTGGCTACACCTTC. This sequence encodes CASSLGDGGYTF.

The V gene is TRBV30, the J gene TRBJ2-2, with D perhaps matching TRBD1 (5 bases). The V end was cut by 0 bases, the J end by 4 bases, with 12 bases between. Looked up from germline, CDR1 is GTSNPN and CDR2 is SVGIG (reference sequence). The CDR3 loop spans 15 amino acids. CDR3 protein: CAWSVRTKGTGELFF. CDR3 in DNA: TGTGCCTGGAGTGTAAGGACAAAAGGCACCGGGGAGCTGTTTTTT. Full variable domain (rest looked up from reference TRBV30 and TRBJ2-2): SQTIHQWPATLVQPVGSPLSLECTVEGTSNPNLYWYRQAAGRGLQLLFYSVGIGQISSEVPQNLSASRPQDRQFILSSKKLLLSDSGFYLCAWSVRTKGTGELFFGEGSRLTVL.

This clone has only one observation. This chain links TRBV5-4 with TRBJ2-7, with D unresolved. V was shortened by 0 bases and J by 4 bases, with 5 bases between the two germline ends. Germline-derived CDR1 and CDR2 are SGHNT and YYREEE (reference sequence). The CDR3 consists of 12 residues. CDR3 sequence (DNA): TGTGCCAGCAGCTTGGCCAGTTACGAGCAGTACTTC. Translating gives CASSLASYEQYF.

This clone has at least ten counts. The same CDR3 is also encoded by other DNA sequences in this sample. The V and J genes are TRBV4-3 and TRBJ2-2; 8 nucleotides match TRBD1. This CDR3 contains 15 residues. J was trimmed by 1 base and V by 3 bases; bases with no gene match: 1. Germline V gene data show CDR1 as LGHNA and CDR2 as YSLEER. The CDR3 here is CASSQGTGNTGELFF. Here the CDR3 DNA reads TGCGCCAGCAGCCAGGGGACAGGGAACACCGGGGAGCTGTTTTTT.

The rearrangement links TRBV7-9 to TRBJ2-5, with D uncertain. CDR3 length: 13 amino acids. Looked up from germline, CDR1 is SEHNR and CDR2 is FQNEAQ (reference sequence). Trimming took 3 bases from V and 0 from J, leaving 5 bases between them. For the CDR3, the DNA is TGTGCCAGCAGCTTTGGCGACCAAGAGACCCAGTACTTC. Translated: CASSFGDQETQYF.

On this clone: A read error may account for a junction end that differs from germline. The chain employs TRBV7-9 and TRBJ2-3, with 11 bases that match TRBD2. Germline lookup yields CDR1 SEHNR and CDR2 FQNEAQ (reference sequence). The CDR3 consists of 14 residues. CDR3 sequence: CASSSGTSGRSPQF. The DNA of the CDR3 is TGTGCCAGCAGCTCAGGGACTAGCGGAAGATCGCCCCAATTT. The variable domain in full, with the rest retrieved from reference TRBV7-9 and TRBJ2-3, is DTGVSQNPRHKITKRGQNVTFRCDPISEHNRLYWYRQTLGQGPEFLTYFQNEAQLEKSRLLSDRFSAERPKGSFSTLEIQRTEQGDSAMYLCASSSGTSGRSPQFGPGTRLTVL.

The gene calls are TRBV6-4 and TRBJ1-1; the D gene is possibly TRBD1 (5 bases). The V gene lost 4 bases and the J gene lost 7 bases, with 13 bases spanning the gap. The length of the CDR3 is 13 residues. Germline V gene data show CDR1 as MRHNA and CDR2 as SNTAGT. The CDR3 spells CASSATPQGEAFF. For the CDR3, the DNA is TGTGCCAGCAGTGCAACACCTCAGGGTGAAGCTTTCTTT.

This clone was recorded only once. The rearrangement uses TRBV7-8 and TRBJ1-1, with D unresolved. The germline gives CDR1 SGHVS, CDR2 FQNEAQ. The CDR3 contains 14 residues. V shed 1 base and J shed 3 bases, with 9 bases lying between them. The CDR3 protein is CASSLGETHTEAFF. The CDR3 coding sequence is TGTGCCAGCAGCTTAGGGGAGACGCACACTGAAGCTTTCTTT.